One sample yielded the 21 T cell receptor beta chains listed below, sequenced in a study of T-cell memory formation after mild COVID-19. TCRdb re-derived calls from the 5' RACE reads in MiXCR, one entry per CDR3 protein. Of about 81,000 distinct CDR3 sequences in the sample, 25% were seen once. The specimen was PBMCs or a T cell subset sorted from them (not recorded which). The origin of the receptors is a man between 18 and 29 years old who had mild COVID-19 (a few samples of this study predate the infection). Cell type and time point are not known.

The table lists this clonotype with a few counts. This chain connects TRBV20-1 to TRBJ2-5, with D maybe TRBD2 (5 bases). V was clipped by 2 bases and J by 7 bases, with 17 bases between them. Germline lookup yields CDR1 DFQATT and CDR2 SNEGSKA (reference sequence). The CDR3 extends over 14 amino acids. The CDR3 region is CSARSSVRETTQYF. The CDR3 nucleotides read TGCAGTGCTAGATCCAGTGTGAGGGAGACGACCCAGTACTTC.

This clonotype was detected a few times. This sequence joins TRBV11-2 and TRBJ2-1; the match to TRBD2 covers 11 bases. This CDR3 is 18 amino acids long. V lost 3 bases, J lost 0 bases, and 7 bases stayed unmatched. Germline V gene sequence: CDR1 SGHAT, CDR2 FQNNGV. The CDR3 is CASSFLAGGLSSYNEQFF. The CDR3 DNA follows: TGTGCCAGCAGCTTTCTAGCGGGGGGACTGAGCTCCTACAATGAGCAGTTCTTC.

The CDR3 DNA reads TGTGCCAGCAGTCCGGGACTGGCCTACAATGAGCAGTTCTTC. Protein product: CASSPGLAYNEQFF. This sequence joins TRBV7-6 and TRBJ2-1, with a weak D call TRBD2 (6 bases). CDR1 SGHVS and CDR2 FNYEAQ come from the germline V gene. The CDR3 sequence is 14 residues long. Deletions cut 6 bases from V and 2 bases from J, with 11 bases between.

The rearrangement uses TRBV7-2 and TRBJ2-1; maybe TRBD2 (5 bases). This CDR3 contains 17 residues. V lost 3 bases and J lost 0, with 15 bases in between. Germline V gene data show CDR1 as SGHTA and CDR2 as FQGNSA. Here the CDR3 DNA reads TGTGCCAGCAGCTTGGCTAGCTCCGCGAGCTCCTACAATGAGCAGTTCTTC. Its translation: CASSLASSASSYNEQFF.

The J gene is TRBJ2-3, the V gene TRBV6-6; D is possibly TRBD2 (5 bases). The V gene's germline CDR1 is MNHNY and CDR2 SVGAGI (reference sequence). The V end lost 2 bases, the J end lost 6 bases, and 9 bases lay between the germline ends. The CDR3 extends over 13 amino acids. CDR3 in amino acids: CASSYPGEDTQYF. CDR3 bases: TGTGCCAGCAGTTACCCCGGGGAGGATACGCAGTATTTT.

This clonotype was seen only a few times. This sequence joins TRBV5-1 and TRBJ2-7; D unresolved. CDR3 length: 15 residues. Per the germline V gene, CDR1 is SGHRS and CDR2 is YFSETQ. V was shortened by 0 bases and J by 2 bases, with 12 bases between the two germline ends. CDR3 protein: CASSLAPDIPYEQYV. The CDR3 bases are TGCGCCAGCAGCTTGGCTCCCGACATCCCCTACGAGCAGTACGTC.

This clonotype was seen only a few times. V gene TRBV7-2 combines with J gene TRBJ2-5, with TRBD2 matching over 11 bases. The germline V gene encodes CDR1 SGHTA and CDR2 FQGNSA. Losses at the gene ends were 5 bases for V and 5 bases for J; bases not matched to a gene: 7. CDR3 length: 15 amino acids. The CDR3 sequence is CASSVSGGARETQYF. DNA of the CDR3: TGTGCCAGCAGCGTTAGCGGGGGGGCCCGGGAGACCCAGTACTTC.

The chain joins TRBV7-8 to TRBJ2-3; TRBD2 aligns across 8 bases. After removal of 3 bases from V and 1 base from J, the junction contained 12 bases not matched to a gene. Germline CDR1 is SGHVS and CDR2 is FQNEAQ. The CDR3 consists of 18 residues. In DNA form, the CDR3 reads TGTGCCAGCAGCTTCTTAGCGGGAAATAGGGAGGGCACAGATACGCAGTATTTT. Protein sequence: CASSFLAGNREGTDTQYF.

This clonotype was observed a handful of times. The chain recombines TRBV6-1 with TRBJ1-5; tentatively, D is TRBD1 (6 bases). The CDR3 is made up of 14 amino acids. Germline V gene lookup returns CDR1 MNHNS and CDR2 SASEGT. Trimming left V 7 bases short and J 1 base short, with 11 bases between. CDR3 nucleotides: TGTGCCAGCAATTACGGACAGAGCAATCAGCCCCAGCATTTT. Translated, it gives CASNYGQSNQPQHF.

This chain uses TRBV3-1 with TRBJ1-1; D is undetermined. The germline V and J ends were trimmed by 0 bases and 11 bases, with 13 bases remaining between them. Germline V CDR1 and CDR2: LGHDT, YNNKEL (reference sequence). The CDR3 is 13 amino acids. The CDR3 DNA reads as TGTGCCAGCAGCCAAGATGTCCAGGTGGCCGCTTTCTTT. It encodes CASSQDVQVAAFF.

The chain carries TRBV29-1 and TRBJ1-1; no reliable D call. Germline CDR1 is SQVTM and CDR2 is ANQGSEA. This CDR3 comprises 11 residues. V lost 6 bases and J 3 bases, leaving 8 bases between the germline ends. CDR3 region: CSVGYYTEAFF. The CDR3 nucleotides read TGCAGCGTCGGATACTACACTGAAGCTTTCTTT.

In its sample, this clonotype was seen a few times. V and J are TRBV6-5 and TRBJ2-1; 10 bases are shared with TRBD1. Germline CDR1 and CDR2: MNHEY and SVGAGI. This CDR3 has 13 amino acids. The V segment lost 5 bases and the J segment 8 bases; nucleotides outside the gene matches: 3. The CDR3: CASSRDRGDEQFF. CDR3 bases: TGTGCCAGCAGTCGGGACAGGGGCGATGAGCAGTTCTTC.

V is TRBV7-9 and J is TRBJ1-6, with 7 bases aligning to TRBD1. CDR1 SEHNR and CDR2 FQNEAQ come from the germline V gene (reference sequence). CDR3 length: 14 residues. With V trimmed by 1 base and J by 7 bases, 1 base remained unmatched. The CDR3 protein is CASSLEGANSPLHF. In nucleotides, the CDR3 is TGTGCCAGCAGCTTAGAGGGGGCGAATTCACCCCTCCACTTT.

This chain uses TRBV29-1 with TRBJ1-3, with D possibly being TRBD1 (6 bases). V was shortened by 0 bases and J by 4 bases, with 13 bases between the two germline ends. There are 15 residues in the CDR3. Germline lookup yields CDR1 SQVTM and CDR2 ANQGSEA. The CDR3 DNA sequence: TGCAGCGTTGAAGATCACAGGGAGCGAGGAAACACCATATATTTT. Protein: CSVEDHRERGNTIYF.

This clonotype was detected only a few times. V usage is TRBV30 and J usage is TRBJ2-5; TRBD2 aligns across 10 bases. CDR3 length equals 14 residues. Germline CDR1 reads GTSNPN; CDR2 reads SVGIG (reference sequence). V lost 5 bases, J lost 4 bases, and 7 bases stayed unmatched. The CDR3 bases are TGTGCCTGGGATACTAGCGGGGTAGGAGAGACCCAGTACTTC. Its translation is CAWDTSGVGETQYF. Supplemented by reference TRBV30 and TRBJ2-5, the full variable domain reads SQTIHQWPATLVQPVGSPLSLECTVEGTSNPNLYWYRQAAGRGLQLLFYSVGIGQISSEVPQNLSASRPQDRQFILSSKKLLLSDSGFYLCAWDTSGVGETQYFGPGTRLLVL.

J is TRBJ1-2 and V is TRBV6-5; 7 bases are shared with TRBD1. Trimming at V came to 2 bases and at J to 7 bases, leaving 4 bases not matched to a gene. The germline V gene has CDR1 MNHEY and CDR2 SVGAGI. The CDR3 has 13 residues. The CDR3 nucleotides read TGTGCCAGCAGTTACACACAGGGGTCTGGCTACACCTTC. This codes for CASSYTQGSGYTF.

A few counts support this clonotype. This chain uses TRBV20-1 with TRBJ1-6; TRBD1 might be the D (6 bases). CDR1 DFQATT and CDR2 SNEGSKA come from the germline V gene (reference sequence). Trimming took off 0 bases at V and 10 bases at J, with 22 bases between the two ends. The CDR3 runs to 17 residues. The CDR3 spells CSARDLVSGAVASPLHF. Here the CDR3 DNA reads TGCAGTGCTAGAGATCTCGTTTCGGGGGCAGTAGCATCACCCCTCCACTTT.

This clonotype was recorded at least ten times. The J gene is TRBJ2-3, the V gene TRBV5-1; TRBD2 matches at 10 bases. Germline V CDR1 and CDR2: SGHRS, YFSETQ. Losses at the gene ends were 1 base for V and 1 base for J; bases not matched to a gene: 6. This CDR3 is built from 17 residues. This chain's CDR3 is CASSLLTGTSGTDTQYF. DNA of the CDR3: TGCGCCAGCAGCTTGTTGACCGGGACTAGCGGCACAGATACGCAGTATTTT.

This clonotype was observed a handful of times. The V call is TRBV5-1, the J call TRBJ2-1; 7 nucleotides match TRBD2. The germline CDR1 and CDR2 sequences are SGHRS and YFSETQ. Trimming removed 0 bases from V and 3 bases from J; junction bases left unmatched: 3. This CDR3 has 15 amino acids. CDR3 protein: CASSLAERGYNEQFF. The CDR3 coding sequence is TGCGCCAGCAGCTTGGCCGAGCGGGGCTACAATGAGCAGTTCTTC.

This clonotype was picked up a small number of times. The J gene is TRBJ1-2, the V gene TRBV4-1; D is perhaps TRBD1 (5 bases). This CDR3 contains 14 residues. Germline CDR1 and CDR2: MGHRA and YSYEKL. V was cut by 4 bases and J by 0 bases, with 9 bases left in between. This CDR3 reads CASSRGTSNYGYTF. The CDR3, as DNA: TGCGCCAGCAGCCGGGGGACCTCTAACTATGGCTACACCTTC.

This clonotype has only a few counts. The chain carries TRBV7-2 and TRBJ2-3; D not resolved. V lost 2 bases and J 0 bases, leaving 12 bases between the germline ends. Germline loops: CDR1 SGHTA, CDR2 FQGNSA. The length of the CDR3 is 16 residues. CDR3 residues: CASSLRSLPSTDTQYF. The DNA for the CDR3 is TGTGCCAGCAGCTTAAGGAGCCTGCCCAGCACAGATACGCAGTATTTT.